A single sample is the source of the 21 T cell receptor beta chains below, sequenced in a study of blood T cell repertoires in COVID-19. Assay: immunoSEQ multiplex PCR; the TCRdb copy retains only in-frame clones and omits some. The data contain under 55,000 clones, around three quarters of them singletons. The source material was peripheral blood. The origin of the receptors is a man between 65 and 79 years old with acute or convalescent COVID-19.

The gene calls are TRBV28 and TRBJ2-1; tentative D call: TRBD2 (6 bases). CDR1 and CDR2 (germline): MDHEN, SYDVKM. The CDR3 is 14 amino acids. V was clipped by 7 bases and J by 3 bases, with 13 bases between them. CDR3 sequence (DNA): TGTGCCAGCATTGGGCGGGGTCTCTACAATGAGCAGTTCTTC. It translates to CASIGRGLYNEQFF. The full variable domain, with the rest looked up from reference TRBV28 and TRBJ2-1, is DVKVTQSSRYLVKRTGEKVFLECVQDMDHENMFWYRQDPGLGLRLIYFSYDVKMKEKGDIPEGYSVSREKKERFSLILESASTNQTSMYLCASIGRGLYNEQFFGPGTRLTVL.

This rearrangement joins TRBV19 to TRBJ1-6; D may be TRBD1 (6 bases). V was shortened by 6 bases and J by 5 bases, with 8 bases between the two germline ends. Per germline, CDR1 LNHDA and CDR2 SQIVND (reference sequence). The length of the CDR3 is 13 residues. This CDR3 is CASRTGDNSPLHF. CDR3 DNA sequence: TGTGCCAGTAGGACAGGCGATAATTCACCCCTCCACTTT.

The chain couples TRBV5-4 to TRBJ2-7; TRBD2 aligns across 7 bases. V was pared by 2 bases and J by 4 bases, with 6 bases of the junction left unmatched. Germline V lookup: CDR1 SGHNT, CDR2 YYREEE (reference sequence). The length of the CDR3 is 14 residues. The DNA of the CDR3 is TGTGCCAGCAGCTTAAGGGCGGGAGAGTACGAGCAGTACTTC. It translates to CASSLRAGEYEQYF.

This clone was recorded once. This rearrangement joins TRBV6-6 to TRBJ2-3; D is ambiguous. With 0 bases removed from V and 4 bases from J, the gap between germline ends came to 8 bases. CDR3 size: 14 residues. Germline loops: CDR1 MNHNY, CDR2 SVGAGI (reference sequence). The CDR3 protein is CASSYSTPADTQYF. The CDR3 bases are TGTGCCAGCAGTTACTCGACTCCCGCAGATACGCAGTATTTT.

The chain uses TRBV7-6 and TRBJ2-7; 7 bases align to TRBD1. The ends lost 2 bases at V and 3 bases at J; junction bases unmatched: 7. This CDR3 comprises 15 residues. The germline CDR1 and CDR2 sequences are SGHVS and FNYEAQ. The CDR3 coding sequence is TGTGCCAGCAGCTTAATTACAGGGGCGTTCTACGAGCAGTACTTC. Translating it yields CASSLITGAFYEQYF.

The table lists this clone with many counts. V and J are TRBV5-1 and TRBJ1-6, with D possibly matching TRBD1 (6 bases). Deletions cut 2 bases from V and 9 bases from J, with 9 bases between. The CDR3 contains 13 residues. Germline CDR1 SGHRS, CDR2 YFSETQ. CDR3: CASSLEQGSPLHF. The DNA for the CDR3 is TGCGCCAGCAGCTTAGAACAGGGTTCACCCCTCCACTTT.

The J gene is TRBJ2-7, the V gene TRBV4-2; possibly TRBD1 for D (7 bases). The CDR3 covers 13 residues. Per the germline V gene, CDR1 is LGHNA and CDR2 is YNFKEQ. Trimming shortened V by 3 bases and J by 4 bases, and 10 bases separated the two germline ends. The DNA for the CDR3 is TGTGCCAGCAGCCAGCGGGGACAGTACGAGCAGTACTTC. Its protein product is CASSQRGQYEQYF.

The chain uses TRBV9 and TRBJ2-5; the D is unclear. V was pared by 3 bases and J by 0 bases, with 6 bases between. Germline CDR1 SGDLS, CDR2 YYNGEE. The CDR3 is made up of 13 amino acids. The CDR3 loop is CASSGRDQETQYF. CDR3 DNA: TGTGCCAGCAGCGGCCGGGACCAAGAGACCCAGTACTTC. The full variable domain, rest sourced from reference TRBV9 and TRBJ2-5, is DSGVTQTPKHLITATGQRVTLRCSPRSGDLSVYWYQQSLDQGLQFLIQYYNGEERAKGNILERFSAQQFPDLHSELNLSSLELGDSALYFCASSGRDQETQYFGPGTRLLVL.

The chain combines TRBV3-1 (or the pseudogene TRBV3-2) with TRBJ1-2; D is ambiguous. The CDR3 totals 11 residues. V dropped 8 bases and J dropped 4 bases, with 8 bases sitting between them. Per germline, CDR1 LGHDT and CDR2 YNNKEL (reference sequence). CDR3 protein: CASGGAYGYTF. The CDR3 DNA is TGTGCCAGCGGTGGAGCCTATGGCTACACCTTC.

J is TRBJ1-3 and V is TRBV11-2; 7 nucleotides match TRBD1. Germline V gene lookup returns CDR1 SGHAT and CDR2 FQNNGV. With 8 bases clipped from V and 3 bases from J, the junction kept 7 bases outside the gene matches. CDR3 length: 14 residues. CDR3 sequence: CASFTGDGGNTIYF. The CDR3, as DNA: TGTGCCAGCTTCACAGGGGATGGTGGAAACACCATATATTTT.

The rearrangement joins TRBV12-3 or TRBV12-4 to TRBJ1-1; no clear D. The CDR3 has 13 amino acids. Trimming cost V 2 bases and J 3 bases, with 7 bases left between them. The chain's CDR3 is CASSLSGDTEAFF. The CDR3 bases are TGTGCCAGCAGTTTAAGCGGAGACACTGAAGCTTTCTTT.

This clone turned up a few times. The chain carries TRBV5-1 and TRBJ2-1; 7 positions agree with TRBD1. The V gene's germline CDR1 is SGHRS and CDR2 YFSETQ. Trimming cost V 3 bases and J 2 bases; bases outside gene matches: 5. The CDR3 has 15 residues. The CDR3: CASSSQGGTYNEQFF. The CDR3, as DNA: TGCGCCAGCAGCTCTCAAGGGGGCACCTACAATGAGCAGTTCTTC.

Notes on this clone: A junction end diverges from the germline sequence, so it may reflect a read error. This chain joins TRBV7-7 and TRBJ2-2; 7 bases fit TRBD1. Germline V gives CDR1 SSHAT, CDR2 FNYEAQ (reference sequence). This CDR3 spans 17 amino acids. The CDR3 protein is CASSPKKDRSATGELFF. The CDR3 DNA sequence: TGTGCTAGCAGCCCAAAGAAGGACAGGTCAGCCACCGGGGAGCTGTTTTTT.

The chain is built from TRBV30 and TRBJ2-2; 11 bases are a match to TRBD2. Germline values: CDR1 GTSNPN, CDR2 SVGIG (reference sequence). CDR3 length equals 14 residues. The CDR3 nucleotides are TGTGTCCTAGCGGGAGGTGGGAACACCGGGGAGCTGTTTTTT. This encodes CVLAGGGNTGELFF. Together with reference TRBV30 and TRBJ2-2, the CDR3 gives the full variable domain: SQTIHQWPATLVQPVGSPLSLECTVEGTSNPNLYWYRQAAGRGLQLLFYSVGIGQISSEVPQNLSASRPQDRQFILSSKKLLLSDSGFYLCVLAGGGNTGELFFGEGSRLTVL.

The chain is built from TRBV5-1 and TRBJ1-6; 8 bases are a match to TRBD1. The V segment lost 3 bases and the J segment 0 bases; nucleotides outside the gene matches: 8. Germline V lookup: CDR1 SGHRS, CDR2 YFSETQ. The CDR3 totals 18 residues. The CDR3 region has the DNA TGCGCCAGCAGCTGGGGACAGGTCCTCTCCTCCTATAATTCACCCCTCCACTTT. Translating it yields CASSWGQVLSSYNSPLHF.

The V gene is TRBV10-2, the J gene TRBJ1-5; no definite D call. The CDR3 spans 13 residues. V lost 5 bases, J lost 5 bases, and 10 bases lay in between. Germline CDR1 reads WSHSY; CDR2 reads SAAADI. The CDR3 DNA reads TGCGCCAGCAGTCCACTCACGGATCAGCCCCAGCATTTT. As protein: CASSPLTDQPQHF.

The chain uses TRBV9 and TRBJ2-2; D unresolved. V was cut by 5 bases and J by 5 bases, with 7 bases left in between. Germline-derived CDR1 and CDR2 are SGDLS and YYNGEE. This CDR3 has 12 residues. In nucleotides, the CDR3 is TGTGCCAGCAGTACAGAAACCGGGGAGCTGTTTTTT. Amino acids: CASSTETGELFF.

The chain recombines TRBV12-3 or TRBV12-4 with TRBJ2-1, with D maybe TRBD2 (6 bases). Trimming took off 2 bases at V and 6 bases at J, with 8 bases between the two ends. The CDR3 runs to 13 residues. The CDR3, as DNA: TGTGCCAGCAGTTTAAGGGACTTCAATGAGCAGTTCTTC. It encodes CASSLRDFNEQFF.

The chain has TRBV7-2 and TRBJ2-2; 7 bases map to TRBD1. Germline V CDR1 and CDR2: SGHTA, FQGNSA. The ends lost 3 bases at V and 2 bases at J; junction bases unmatched: 3. The CDR3 is made up of 15 amino acids. DNA for the CDR3: TGTGCCAGCAGCTTGACAGGGATAAACACCGGGGAGCTGTTTTTT. Translated, it gives CASSLTGINTGELFF.

The V and J genes are TRBV9 and TRBJ2-2; D call uncertain. Trimming took off 3 bases at V and 4 bases at J, with 10 bases between the two ends. This CDR3 comprises 14 residues. Germline CDR1 and CDR2: SGDLS and YYNGEE. CDR3 amino acids: CASSGAVGTGELFF. CDR3 nucleotide sequence: TGTGCCAGCAGCGGGGCCGTCGGCACCGGGGAGCTGTTTTTT.

This chain joins TRBV19 and TRBJ1-2, with TRBD1 as a possible D gene (5 bases). This CDR3 has 14 amino acids. Trimming pared 3 bases from V and 6 bases from J, leaving 14 bases between. Germline CDR1 and CDR2: LNHDA and SQIVND (reference sequence). The CDR3 here is CASSMGWAGNGYTF. The CDR3, as DNA: TGTGCCAGTAGTATGGGTTGGGCAGGGAATGGCTACACCTTC.